This is a list of T cell receptor beta chains from one sample in a study of early T cells in non-severe SARS-CoV-2 infection. TCRdb reprocessed the 5' RACE reads via MiXCR and lists one record per CDR3 protein. Of some 38,000 distinct CDR3 sequences detected, 3% to 4.5% appear once; the ten largest clones hold more than 8%. The sequenced sample consisted of whole blood. These TCRs come from an adult who was a healthcare worker with PCR-confirmed SARS-CoV-2 infection or an uninfected control (not recorded which). Both conserved end residues are part of each CDR3. The D gene is left open where the match is weak. Clone size is stated in some rows and not others, as once, few, many or a class when expanded.

cdr3_nt: TGTGCCAGCAGAAATTCGGGACTAGCGGGAGGTAAAGATACGCAGTATTTT
cdr3_aa: CASRNSGLAGGKDTQYF
j_call: TRBJ2-3
clone_size: many
v_call: TRBV28
d_call: TRBD2

cdr3_nt: TGTGCCAGCATTTTACCGGGAGCCTACGAGCAGTACTTC
cdr3_aa: CASILPGAYEQYF
j_call: TRBJ2-7
clone_size: .
v_call: TRBV2
d_call: .

cdr3_nt: TGTGCCAGCAGTGAAGAGGCCTTCCAAGGGGTAGATACGCAGTATTTT
cdr3_aa: CASSEEAFQGVDTQYF
j_call: TRBJ2-3
clone_size: few
v_call: TRBV6-1
d_call: .

cdr3_nt: TGTGCCAGCAGCCCCGGACGGTTCCCCACCTACGAGCAGTACTTC
cdr3_aa: CASSPGRFPTYEQYF
j_call: TRBJ2-7
clone_size: .
v_call: TRBV9
d_call: .

cdr3_nt: TGTGCCAGCAGCTTAGCGCCGGCCTGGGAGACCCAGTACTTC
cdr3_aa: CASSLAPAWETQYF
j_call: TRBJ2-5
clone_size: many
v_call: TRBV5-5
d_call: .

cdr3_nt: TGTGCCAGCAGCTTAAGCGGGAGCTCCTACAATGAGCAGTTCTTC
cdr3_aa: CASSLSGSSYNEQFF
j_call: TRBJ2-1
clone_size: many
v_call: TRBV5-1
d_call: TRBD2

cdr3_nt: TGTGCCAGCCACAGGGGTATAGATACGCAGTATTTT
cdr3_aa: CASHRGIDTQYF
j_call: TRBJ2-3
clone_size: many
v_call: TRBV30
d_call: TRBD1

cdr3_nt: TGCGCCAGCAGCCAATATCAACAGGGCCCCTACGAGCAGTACTTC
cdr3_aa: CASSQYQQGPYEQYF
j_call: TRBJ2-7
clone_size: many
v_call: TRBV4-1
d_call: .

cdr3_nt: TGTGCCAGCAGTGGACAGGTTAGTCAGCCCTACAATGAGCAGTTCTTC
cdr3_aa: CASSGQVSQPYNEQFF
j_call: TRBJ2-1
clone_size: few
v_call: TRBV25-1
d_call: .

cdr3_nt: TGCAGTGCTAGGGGCGCGGGACAGGGAGGTGAAAAACTGTTTTTT
cdr3_aa: CSARGAGQGGEKLFF
j_call: TRBJ1-4
clone_size: many
v_call: TRBV20-1
d_call: TRBD1

cdr3_nt: TGTGCCAGCAGTTTACGACAGGGGGCATATGGCTACACCTTC
cdr3_aa: CASSLRQGAYGYTF
j_call: TRBJ1-2
clone_size: .
v_call: TRBV12-3/TRBV12-4
d_call: TRBD1

cdr3_nt: TGTGCCACCCGCCGGGGGGGAGTTAACACCGGGGAGCTGTTTTTT
cdr3_aa: CATRRGGVNTGELFF
j_call: TRBJ2-2
clone_size: .
v_call: TRBV24-1
d_call: TRBD2

cdr3_nt: TGTGCTAGTGGTTTGGTAACTGATTCTGCCTCGGGCACCGGGGAGCTGTTTTTT
cdr3_aa: CASGLVTDSASGTGELFF
j_call: TRBJ2-2
clone_size: many
v_call: TRBV12-5
d_call: .

cdr3_nt: TGCAGCGTTGACACAGGGATTGTAGATGAGCAGTTCTTC
cdr3_aa: CSVDTGIVDEQFF
j_call: TRBJ2-1
clone_size: .
v_call: TRBV29-1
d_call: .

cdr3_nt: TGTGCCAGCAGAGAGATCGATGAGCAGTTCTTC
cdr3_aa: CASREIDEQFF
j_call: TRBJ2-1
clone_size: few
v_call: TRBV12-3/TRBV12-4
d_call: .

cdr3_nt: TGCGCCAGCAGCCCCAGTCAGGGACAGGGATCCTACGAGCAGTACTTC
cdr3_aa: CASSPSQGQGSYEQYF
j_call: TRBJ2-7
clone_size: .
v_call: TRBV4-1
d_call: TRBD1

cdr3_nt: TGTGCCAGCAGCTTAGCGGTCTTCAAAAGCTCCTACGAGCAGTACTTC
cdr3_aa: CASSLAVFKSSYEQYF
j_call: TRBJ2-7
clone_size: medium-sized
v_call: TRBV7-2
d_call: .

cdr3_nt: TGTGCCAGCAGGAGAGGCCCTATAGCGGGAAAAGGCACAGATACGCAGTATTTT
cdr3_aa: CASRRGPIAGKGTDTQYF
j_call: TRBJ2-3
clone_size: many
v_call: TRBV2
d_call: TRBD2

cdr3_nt: TGTGCCAGCAGCTTAAAACGAAACACTGAAGCTTTCTTT
cdr3_aa: CASSLKRNTEAFF
j_call: TRBJ1-1
clone_size: few
v_call: TRBV7-3
d_call: .

cdr3_nt: TGCAGCGTTGATGACGACGGTTGGGAGCAGTACTTC
cdr3_aa: CSVDDDGWEQYF
j_call: TRBJ2-7
clone_size: many
v_call: TRBV29-1
d_call: .

cdr3_nt: TGTGCCAGCAGCTTAGTCCGGCCCGGGGGTAGTGGCACTGAAGCTTTCTTT
cdr3_aa: CASSLVRPGGSGTEAFF
j_call: TRBJ1-1
clone_size: few
v_call: TRBV11-3
d_call: .

cdr3_nt: TGTGCCAGTAGTAGCGGAGGGGGTGTGGATACGCAGTATTTT
cdr3_aa: CASSSGGGVDTQYF
j_call: TRBJ2-3
clone_size: many
v_call: TRBV19
d_call: .

cdr3_nt: TGCGCCAGCCGTGCACCTGGGGCCAACGTCCTGACTTTC
cdr3_aa: CASRAPGANVLTF
j_call: TRBJ2-6
clone_size: .
v_call: TRBV4-1
d_call: .

cdr3_nt: TGTGCCAGCAGCCGAGTCACAGGAGATACGCAGTATTTT
cdr3_aa: CASSRVTGDTQYF
j_call: TRBJ2-3
clone_size: few
v_call: TRBV14
d_call: .

cdr3_nt: TGTGCCAGCAGCCCAGGGACTAGCCAGACTGTCTCCTACAATGAGCAGTTCTTC
cdr3_aa: CASSPGTSQTVSYNEQFF
j_call: TRBJ2-1
clone_size: many
v_call: TRBV7-2
d_call: TRBD2

cdr3_nt: TGTGCCAGCAGCCGGGACAGCGCAATGAACACTGAAGCTTTCTTT
cdr3_aa: CASSRDSAMNTEAFF
j_call: TRBJ1-1
clone_size: many
v_call: TRBV7-2
d_call: TRBD1

cdr3_nt: TGTGCCAGCAGCGTAGACGGTGGACAGGAGCAGTTCTTC
cdr3_aa: CASSVDGGQEQFF
j_call: TRBJ2-1
clone_size: few
v_call: TRBV9
d_call: .

cdr3_nt: TGCGCCAGCAGCCACCGGGACCAGAGCCATGAGCAGTTCTTC
cdr3_aa: CASSHRDQSHEQFF
j_call: TRBJ2-1
clone_size: many
v_call: TRBV4-1
d_call: .

cdr3_nt: TGTGCCAGCAGCCAAGGCCCCTACGAGCAGTACTTC
cdr3_aa: CASSQGPYEQYF
j_call: TRBJ2-7
clone_size: many
v_call: TRBV3-1
d_call: .

cdr3_nt: TGTGCGACCAGACGGCTGAGTGAAGCTTTCTTT
cdr3_aa: CATRRLSEAFF
j_call: TRBJ1-1
clone_size: many
v_call: TRBV7-2
d_call: .

cdr3_nt: TGTGCCAGCAGCCTCTCCCCCGCACGACAGCCGAACACTGAAGCTTTCTTT
cdr3_aa: CASSLSPARQPNTEAFF
j_call: TRBJ1-1
clone_size: many
v_call: TRBV7-9
d_call: .

cdr3_nt: TGTGCCAGCAGCTTGTTCCGGGGTTATAGCAATCAGCCCCAGCATTTT
cdr3_aa: CASSLFRGYSNQPQHF
j_call: TRBJ1-5
clone_size: many
v_call: TRBV7-2
d_call: .

cdr3_nt: TGTGCCAGTAGTATTCAGAATAGCAATCAGCCCCAGCATTTT
cdr3_aa: CASSIQNSNQPQHF
j_call: TRBJ1-5
clone_size: many
v_call: TRBV19
d_call: .

cdr3_nt: TGTGCCATCAGTGATGGACAAATGAACACTGAAGCTTTCTTT
cdr3_aa: CAISDGQMNTEAFF
j_call: TRBJ1-1
clone_size: many
v_call: TRBV10-3
d_call: .

cdr3_nt: TGTGCCTGGACCCGCGGGGTAGGTCAGCCCCAGCATTTT
cdr3_aa: CAWTRGVGQPQHF
j_call: TRBJ1-5
clone_size: many
v_call: TRBV30
d_call: .

cdr3_nt: TGTGCCAGCACCCCAAATCCGGGACTAGCGGGAGTGTCCTACGAGCAGTACTTC
cdr3_aa: CASTPNPGLAGVSYEQYF
j_call: TRBJ2-7
clone_size: many
v_call: TRBV28
d_call: TRBD2

cdr3_nt: TGTGCCAGCAGCAGGGACAGTAACACCGGGGAGCTGTTTTTT
cdr3_aa: CASSRDSNTGELFF
j_call: TRBJ2-2
clone_size: few
v_call: TRBV6-1
d_call: TRBD1

cdr3_nt: TGTGCCAGCTCACCCGACAGGCCTCCCTCTGGGGCCAACGTCCTGACTTTC
cdr3_aa: CASSPDRPPSGANVLTF
j_call: TRBJ2-6
clone_size: few
v_call: TRBV18
d_call: .

cdr3_nt: TGTGCCAGCAGCTCCAACTCGGTTGGGACAGATACGCAGTATTTT
cdr3_aa: CASSSNSVGTDTQYF
j_call: TRBJ2-3
clone_size: many
v_call: TRBV7-3
d_call: .

cdr3_nt: TGTGCCATCAGTCGGGGGCAGGGGATCATCGGGGAGCTGTTTTTT
cdr3_aa: CAISRGQGIIGELFF
j_call: TRBJ2-2
clone_size: many
v_call: TRBV10-3
d_call: .

cdr3_nt: TGCAGTGCTAGAGGACGGAGCGACACCGGGGAGCTGTTTTTT
cdr3_aa: CSARGRSDTGELFF
j_call: TRBJ2-2
clone_size: many
v_call: TRBV20-1
d_call: .

cdr3_nt: TGCGCCAGCAGCCAGACCATTCCCGGGGGGGAGAGAGCCTACGAGCAGTACTTC
cdr3_aa: CASSQTIPGGERAYEQYF
j_call: TRBJ2-7
clone_size: medium-sized
v_call: TRBV4-3
d_call: TRBD2

cdr3_nt: TGTGCCAGCAGTTACTCCGACAGGGGGCCGGTGAATGAGCAGTTCTTC
cdr3_aa: CASSYSDRGPVNEQFF
j_call: TRBJ2-1
clone_size: medium-sized
v_call: TRBV6-6
d_call: TRBD1

cdr3_nt: TGTGCCAGCAGCTCCATGCAGGGGGCGGGCACCGGGGAGCTGTTTTTT
cdr3_aa: CASSSMQGAGTGELFF
j_call: TRBJ2-2
clone_size: .
v_call: TRBV7-2
d_call: TRBD1

cdr3_nt: TGTGCCAGCAGCTCTGCGGAAGGGGCAGATACGCAGTATTTT
cdr3_aa: CASSSAEGADTQYF
j_call: TRBJ2-3
clone_size: many
v_call: TRBV5-4
d_call: .